The 15 T cell receptor beta chains presented below share a single source sample, sequenced in a study of blood T cell repertoires in COVID-19. Produced via immunoSEQ multiplex PCR; TCRdb's table is partial and in-frame only. The sample carries 360,000 or so clones, 75% to 90% recorded once. Sequenced sample: PBMCs or T cells enriched from blood (not recorded which). These receptors came from a woman aged 45-60 years who had recovered from COVID-19.

CDR3 sequence (DNA): TGTGCCAGCAGCAGGAGCGCAGGGGGCAGTTGCACAGATACGCAGTATTTT. It yields the protein CASSRSAGGSCTDTQYF. J is TRBJ2-3 and V is TRBV21-1; the DNA was not compared with TRBD1, the D call given in the table. TRBV21-1 is listed as a pseudogene. The CDR3 loop spans 17 amino acids.

The chain uses TRBV30 and TRBJ2-3; 13 bases are shared with TRBD2. The CDR3 has 14 amino acids. V shed 6 bases and J 3 bases; nucleotides not matched to a gene: 3. Germline CDR1 is GTSNPN and CDR2 is SVGIG (reference sequence). The CDR3 bases are TGTGCCTGCCTACTAGCGGGGGGGACAGATACGCAGTATTTT. This gives the protein CACLLAGGTDTQYF.

V usage is TRBV6-5 and J usage is TRBJ1-1; 7 nucleotides match TRBD1. The CDR3 runs to 15 residues. V shed 0 bases, J shed 4 bases, and the junction held 5 bases outside the gene matches. CDR1 is MNHEY and CDR2 is SVGAGI in the germline V gene. The CDR3 coding sequence is TGTGCCAGCAGTTACTCCCAGGGGGGCACCACTGAAGCTTTCTTT. This gives the protein CASSYSQGGTTEAFF.

This chain links TRBV30 with TRBJ1-5, with a weak D call TRBD1 (5 bases). Germline lookup yields CDR1 GTSNPN and CDR2 SVGIG (reference sequence). CDR3 size: 16 residues. The V end lost 1 base, the J end lost 0 bases, and 13 bases lay between the germline ends. The CDR3 is CAWSGLGGYSNQPQHF. CDR3 bases: TGTGCCTGGAGTGGACTGGGGGGATATAGCAATCAGCCCCAGCATTTT.

The CDR3 loop reads CASSDPGLKRGLNEQFF. CDR3 DNA sequence: TGTGCCAGCAGTGACCCTGGACTGAAGCGGGGGCTCAATGAGCAGTTCTTC. This chain uses TRBV25-1 with TRBJ2-1; 8 bases line up with TRBD2. V gave up 3 bases and J gave up 6 bases; unmatched junction bases: 13. The CDR3 runs to 17 residues. CDR1 and CDR2 from the germline V gene are MGHDK and SYGVNS.

This clone appeared once. The CDR3 is CASSQVRGHGYTF. DNA of the CDR3: TGTGCCAGCAGCCAAGTAAGGGGGCATGGCTACACCTTC. The chain joins TRBV3-1 (or the pseudogene TRBV3-2) to TRBJ1-2, with 7 bases identical to TRBD1. Trimming removed 1 base from V and 6 bases from J; junction bases left unmatched: 2. This CDR3 is 13 amino acids long. CDR1 and CDR2 (germline): LGHDT, YNNKEL (reference sequence).

With regard to this clone: One junction end disagrees with the germline gene, perhaps due to a read error. The chain joins TRBV2 to TRBJ2-4; D may be TRBD2 (6 bases). The CDR3 is 14 amino acids. Germline V CDR1 and CDR2: SNHLY, FYNNEI. The CDR3 region has the DNA TGTGCCAGCAGCGCGTCCCTCAACCGGGACTCTCGCCACTTC. It codes for CASSASLNRDSRHF.

The rearrangement links TRBV6-6 to TRBJ2-5; D is possibly TRBD2 (6 bases). The CDR3 covers 16 residues. Germline CDR1 reads MNHNY; CDR2 reads SVGAGI (reference sequence). V was shortened by 7 bases and J by 0 bases, with 18 bases between the two germline ends. CDR3 in DNA: TGTGCCAGCAAAAGAAGCGGGTCGAAGTACCAAGAGACCCAGTACTTC. Amino acids: CASKRSGSKYQETQYF.

V usage is TRBV5-1 and J usage is TRBJ1-2; weak D call: TRBD1 (6 bases). The CDR3 contains 14 residues. Trimming cost V 4 bases and J 0 bases, with 10 bases left between them. Looked up from germline, CDR1 is SGHRS and CDR2 is YFSETQ. CDR3 DNA sequence: TGCGCCAGCAGCGGAACAGGGACTAACTATGGCTACACCTTC. This sequence encodes CASSGTGTNYGYTF.

CDR3 protein: CASSQDFSAEAFF. The CDR3 DNA sequence: TGTGCCAGCAGCCAAGATTTTTCGGCTGAAGCTTTCTTT. The rearrangement joins TRBV14 to TRBJ1-1; D uncertain. This CDR3 comprises 13 residues. Germline V lookup: CDR1 SGHDN, CDR2 FVKESK. The germline V and J ends were trimmed by 0 bases and 6 bases, with 8 bases remaining between them.

The V and J genes are TRBV18 and TRBJ1-1; D unclear. Trimming took off 3 bases at V and 0 bases at J, with 8 bases between the two ends. Germline CDR1 and CDR2: KGHSH and LQKENI. The CDR3 consists of 14 residues. As DNA, the CDR3 is TGTGCCAGCTCACCTTCCCATTTGAACACTGAAGCTTTCTTT. Translated: CASSPSHLNTEAFF.

The gene calls are TRBV3-1 (or the pseudogene TRBV3-2) and TRBJ2-1; the D is unclear. The CDR3 spans 15 residues. The V gene lost 3 bases and the J gene lost 6 bases, with 15 bases spanning the gap. The germline V gene encodes CDR1 LGHDT and CDR2 YNNKEL (reference sequence). The CDR3 spells CASSQLGSERNEQFF. The CDR3 DNA sequence: TGTGCCAGCAGCCAGCTAGGTTCCGAACGCAATGAGCAGTTCTTC.

The J gene is TRBJ2-3, the V gene TRBV7-9, with D possibly TRBD2 on 6 matching bases. The CDR3 is 14 amino acids. The V gene lost 11 bases and the J gene lost 1 base, with 16 bases spanning the gap. CDR1 and CDR2 from the germline V gene are SEHNR and FQNEAQ (reference sequence). CDR3 nucleotides: TGTGCCGCCCCGGGACTTCCAGGCACAGATACGCAGTATTTT. Its protein is CAAPGLPGTDTQYF.

V and J are TRBV5-5 and TRBJ1-1; D not resolved. The CDR3 loop spans 15 amino acids. Trimming stripped 2 bases from V and 4 bases from J, with 15 bases between. From germline, CDR1 is SGHKS and CDR2 YYEKEE (reference sequence). The CDR3 nucleotides are TGTGCCAGCAGCTTTAGGCAAGGTAGCGGCACTGAAGCTTTCTTT. Translating gives CASSFRQGSGTEAFF.

This clone was observed a few times. This chain connects TRBV2 to TRBJ1-5, with D uncertain. There are 14 residues in the CDR3. Trimming pared 2 bases from V and 5 bases from J, leaving 10 bases between. The germline V gene has CDR1 SNHLY and CDR2 FYNNEI. The CDR3 loop reads CASSEKTVDQPQHF. The CDR3 bases are TGTGCCAGCAGTGAAAAAACGGTTGATCAGCCCCAGCATTTT.